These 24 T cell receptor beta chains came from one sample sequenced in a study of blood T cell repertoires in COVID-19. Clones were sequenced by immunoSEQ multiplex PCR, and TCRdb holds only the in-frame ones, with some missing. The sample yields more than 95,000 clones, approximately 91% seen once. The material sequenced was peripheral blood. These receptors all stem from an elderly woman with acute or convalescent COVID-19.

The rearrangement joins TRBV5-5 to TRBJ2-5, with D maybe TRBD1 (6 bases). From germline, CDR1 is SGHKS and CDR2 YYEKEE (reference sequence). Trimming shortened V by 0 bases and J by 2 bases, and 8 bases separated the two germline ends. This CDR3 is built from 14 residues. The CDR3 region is CASSLGGLQETQYF. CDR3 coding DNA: TGTGCCAGCAGCTTGGGGGGGCTTCAAGAGACCCAGTACTTC.

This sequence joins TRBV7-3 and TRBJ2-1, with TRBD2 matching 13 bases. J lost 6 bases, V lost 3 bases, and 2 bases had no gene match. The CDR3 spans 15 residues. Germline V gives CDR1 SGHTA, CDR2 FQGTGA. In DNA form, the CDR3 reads TGTGCCAGCAGCTTCGGACTAGCGGGAGTCAATGAGCAGTTCTTC. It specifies CASSFGLAGVNEQFF.

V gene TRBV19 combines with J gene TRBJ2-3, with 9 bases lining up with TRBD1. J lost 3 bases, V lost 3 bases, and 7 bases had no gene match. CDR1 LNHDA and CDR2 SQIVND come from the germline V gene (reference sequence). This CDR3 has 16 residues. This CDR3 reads CASSIPGQGWTDTQYF. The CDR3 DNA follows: TGTGCCAGTAGTATCCCGGGACAGGGTTGGACAGATACGCAGTATTTT.

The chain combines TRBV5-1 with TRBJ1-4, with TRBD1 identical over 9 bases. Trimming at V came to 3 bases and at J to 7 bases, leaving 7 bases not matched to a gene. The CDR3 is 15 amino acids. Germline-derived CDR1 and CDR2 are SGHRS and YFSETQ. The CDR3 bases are TGCGCCAGCAGCTGGGGGGGACAGGGCGTTGAAAAACTGTTTTTT. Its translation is CASSWGGQGVEKLFF.

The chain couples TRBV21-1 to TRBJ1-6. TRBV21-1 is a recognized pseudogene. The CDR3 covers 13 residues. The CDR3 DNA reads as TGTGCCAGCAGGCGCGGGAGGGAATCACCCCTCCACTTT. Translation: CASRRGRESPLHF.

The CDR3: CASSQTGVGEQYF. Here the CDR3 DNA reads TGTGCCAGCAGCCAGACAGGGGTGGGCGAGCAGTACTTC. This sequence joins TRBV9 and TRBJ2-7; 8 bases fit TRBD1. The germline CDR1 and CDR2 sequences are SGDLS and YYNGEE. The junction had 6 bases not matched to a gene; V was cut back by 4 bases and J by 6 bases. The CDR3 is made up of 13 amino acids.

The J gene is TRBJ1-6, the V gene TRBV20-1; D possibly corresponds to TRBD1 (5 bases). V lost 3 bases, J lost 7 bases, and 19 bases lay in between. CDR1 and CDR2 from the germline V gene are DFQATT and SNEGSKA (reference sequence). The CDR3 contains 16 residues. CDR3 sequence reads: CSASAGGAKGNSPLHF. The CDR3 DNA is TGCAGTGCTAGTGCGGGGGGAGCGAAGGGGAATTCACCCCTCCACTTT.

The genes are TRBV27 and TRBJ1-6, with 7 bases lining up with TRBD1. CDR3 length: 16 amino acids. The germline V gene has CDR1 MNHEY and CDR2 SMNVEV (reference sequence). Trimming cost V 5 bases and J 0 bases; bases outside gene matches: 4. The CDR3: CASSARDSSYNSPLHF. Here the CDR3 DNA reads TGTGCCAGCAGTGCTCGGGACAGCTCCTATAATTCACCCCTCCACTTT.

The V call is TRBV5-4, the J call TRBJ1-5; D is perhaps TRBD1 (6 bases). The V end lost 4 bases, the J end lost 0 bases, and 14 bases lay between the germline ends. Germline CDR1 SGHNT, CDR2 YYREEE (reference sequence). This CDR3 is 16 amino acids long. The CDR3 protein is CASSPGTPSSNQPQHF. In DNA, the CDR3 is TGTGCCAGCAGCCCCGGGACACCGAGTAGCAATCAGCCCCAGCATTTT.

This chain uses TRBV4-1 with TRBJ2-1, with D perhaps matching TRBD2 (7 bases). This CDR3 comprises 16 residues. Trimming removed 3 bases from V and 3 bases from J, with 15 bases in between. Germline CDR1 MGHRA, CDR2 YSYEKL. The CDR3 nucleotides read TGCGCCAGCAGCCAGTCAAGGGGGACTAACTACAATGAGCAGTTCTTC. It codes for CASSQSRGTNYNEQFF.

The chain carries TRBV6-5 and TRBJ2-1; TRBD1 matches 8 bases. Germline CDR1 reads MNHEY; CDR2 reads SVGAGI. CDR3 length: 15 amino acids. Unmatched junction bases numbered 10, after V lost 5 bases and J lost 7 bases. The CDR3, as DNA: TGTGCCAGCAGTCAACCAGGGGGCCAGGGGAATGAGCAGTTCTTC. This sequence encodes CASSQPGGQGNEQFF.

The CDR3: CASSDRTNTGELFF. CDR3 bases: TGTGCCAGTAGTGACAGGACTAACACCGGGGAGCTGTTTTTT. This chain connects TRBV19 to TRBJ2-2, with TRBD1 as a possible D gene (6 bases). The CDR3 is made up of 14 amino acids. Germline lookup yields CDR1 LNHDA and CDR2 SQIVND (reference sequence). V lost 5 bases to trimming and J lost 2 bases, with 9 bases between them.

CDR3 DNA: TGTGCCAGCAGGCGCCAGGGGGGCGCCCCCTACGAGCAGTACTTC. Its translation is CASRRQGGAPYEQYF. The V call is TRBV3-1 (or the pseudogene TRBV3-2), the J call TRBJ2-7; tentatively, D is TRBD1 (7 bases). The CDR3 runs 15 residues. V was cut by 6 bases and J by 2 bases, with 17 bases left in between. CDR1 is LGHDT, CDR2 YNNKEL, per germline (reference sequence).

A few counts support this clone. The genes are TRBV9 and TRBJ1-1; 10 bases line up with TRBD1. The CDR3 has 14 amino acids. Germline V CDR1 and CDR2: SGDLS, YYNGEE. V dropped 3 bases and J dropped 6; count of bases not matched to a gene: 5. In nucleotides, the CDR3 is TGTGCCAGCAGCGCCGGGACAGGGGAGGCTGAAGCTTTCTTT. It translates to CASSAGTGEAEAFF.

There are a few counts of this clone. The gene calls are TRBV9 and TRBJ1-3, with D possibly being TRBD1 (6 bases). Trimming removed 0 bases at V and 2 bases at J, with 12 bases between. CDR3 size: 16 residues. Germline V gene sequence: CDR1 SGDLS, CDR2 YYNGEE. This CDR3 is CASSVDGRGTGNTIYF. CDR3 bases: TGTGCCAGCAGCGTAGATGGCAGGGGCACTGGAAACACCATATATTTT.

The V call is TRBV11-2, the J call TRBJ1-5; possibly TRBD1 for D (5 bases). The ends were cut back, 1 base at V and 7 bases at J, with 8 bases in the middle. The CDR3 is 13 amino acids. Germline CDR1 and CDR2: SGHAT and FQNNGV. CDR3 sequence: CASSLAGYQPQHF. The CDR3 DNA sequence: TGTGCCAGCAGCTTAGCAGGGTACCAGCCCCAGCATTTT.

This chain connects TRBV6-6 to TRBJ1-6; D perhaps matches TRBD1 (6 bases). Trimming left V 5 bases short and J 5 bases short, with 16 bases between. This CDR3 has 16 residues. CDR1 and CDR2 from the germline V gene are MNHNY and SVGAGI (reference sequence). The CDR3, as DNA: TGTGCCAGCAGTCTAAAGGGACAAACCAATAATTCACCCCTCCACTTT. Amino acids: CASSLKGQTNNSPLHF.

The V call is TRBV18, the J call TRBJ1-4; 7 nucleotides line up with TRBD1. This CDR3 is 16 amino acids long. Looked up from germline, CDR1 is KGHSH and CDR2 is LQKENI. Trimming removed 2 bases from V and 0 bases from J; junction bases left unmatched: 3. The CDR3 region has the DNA TGTGCCAGCTCACCAGGGACAGTTACAACTAATGAAAAACTGTTTTTT. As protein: CASSPGTVTTNEKLFF.

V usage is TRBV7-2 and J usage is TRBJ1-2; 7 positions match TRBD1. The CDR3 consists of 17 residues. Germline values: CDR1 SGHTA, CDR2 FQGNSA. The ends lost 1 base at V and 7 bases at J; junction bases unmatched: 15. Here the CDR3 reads CASSLDESAGTVSGYTF. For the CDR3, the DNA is TGTGCCAGCAGCTTAGATGAGTCCGCCGGGACAGTAAGTGGCTACACCTTC.

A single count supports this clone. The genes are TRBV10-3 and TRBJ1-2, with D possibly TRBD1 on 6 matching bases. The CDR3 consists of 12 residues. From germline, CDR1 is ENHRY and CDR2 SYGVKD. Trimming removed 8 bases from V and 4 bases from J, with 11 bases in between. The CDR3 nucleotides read TGTGCCATCTGGGGGGGCCGCTATGGCTACACCTTC. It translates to CAIWGGRYGYTF.

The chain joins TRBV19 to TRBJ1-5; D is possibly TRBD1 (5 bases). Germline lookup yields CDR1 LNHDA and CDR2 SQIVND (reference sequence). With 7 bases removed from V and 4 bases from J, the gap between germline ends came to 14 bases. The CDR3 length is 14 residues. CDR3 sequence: CASNLGLVNQPQHF. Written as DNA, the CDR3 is TGTGCCAGTAACCTGGGACTGGTAAATCAGCCCCAGCATTTT. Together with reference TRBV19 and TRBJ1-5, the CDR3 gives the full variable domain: DGGITQSPKYLFRKEGQNVTLSCEQNLNHDAMYWYRQDPGQGLRLIYYSQIVNDFQKGDIAEGYSVSREKKESFPLTVTSAQKNPTAFYLCASNLGLVNQPQHFGDGTRLSIL.

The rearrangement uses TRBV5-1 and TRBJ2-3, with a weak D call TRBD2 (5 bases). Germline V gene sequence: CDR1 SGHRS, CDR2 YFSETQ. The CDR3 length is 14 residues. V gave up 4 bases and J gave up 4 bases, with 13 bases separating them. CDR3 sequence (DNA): TGCGCCAGCAGCCCGGGGAGTGGAGCAGATACGCAGTATTTT. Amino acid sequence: CASSPGSGADTQYF.

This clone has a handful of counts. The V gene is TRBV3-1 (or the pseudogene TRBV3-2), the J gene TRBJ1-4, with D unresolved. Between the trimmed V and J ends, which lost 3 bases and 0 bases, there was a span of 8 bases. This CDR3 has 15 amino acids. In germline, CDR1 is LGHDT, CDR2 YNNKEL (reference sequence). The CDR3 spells CASSQKTTTNEKLFF. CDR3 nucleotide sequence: TGTGCCAGCAGCCAGAAAACAACAACTAATGAAAAACTGTTTTTT.

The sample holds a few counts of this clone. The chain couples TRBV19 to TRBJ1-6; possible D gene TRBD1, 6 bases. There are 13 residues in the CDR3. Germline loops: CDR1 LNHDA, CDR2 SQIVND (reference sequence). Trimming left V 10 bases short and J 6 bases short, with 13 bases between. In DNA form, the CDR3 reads TGTGCCACCGCGGACAGATCTAATTCACCCCTCCACTTT. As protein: CATADRSNSPLHF.